This T cell receptor beta chain was recovered during a study of T cell responses to AZD1222 COVID-19 vaccine. General study points: Only after the peak T cell response were repertoires sampled.

Note on this clone: Its antigen is still unknown.

Data came from immunoSEQ multiplex PCR; TCRdb stores just in-frame clones and leaves some out. The sample comprises 150,000 to 190,000 clones, 90% of which are singletons, and 1.5% to 2% rests with the top ten. This TCR derives from an adult in good health. The sequences come from peripheral blood, collected on day 0 of AZD1222 vaccination.

The DNA for the CDR3 is TGTGCCAGCAGTGGGGGAACTAGCAGGGAGCAGTACTTC. This encodes CASSGGTSREQYF. V gene TRBV2 combines with J gene TRBJ2-7, with D maybe TRBD2 (6 bases). Deletions cut 4 bases from V and 7 bases from J, with 14 bases between. The germline gives CDR1 SNHLY, CDR2 FYNNEI. CDR3 length: 13 residues.